This is a list of T cell receptor beta chains from one sample in a study of blood T cell repertoires in COVID-19. Here immunoSEQ multiplex PCR was the method, and the copy in TCRdb shows in-frame clones only, minus some. Of roughly 45,000 clones listed, approximately 84% were seen once; the top ten hold around 4.5%. Input material: peripheral blood. The receptors were gathered from a man between 50 and 59 years old with active COVID-19. The CDR3 runs from the conserved cysteine through the conserved F or W. The D gene is left open where the match is weak. Clone size is given for some rows only: seen once, a few or many times, or a class if the clone is expanded.

v_call: TRBV5-1
clone_size: .
d_call: TRBD1
j_call: TRBJ2-3
cdr3_aa: CASSFNRGADTQYF
cdr3_nt: TGCGCCAGCAGCTTCAACAGGGGAGCAGATACGCAGTATTTT

v_call: TRBV24-1
clone_size: .
d_call: TRBD1
j_call: TRBJ1-4
cdr3_aa: CATSEGTGGVDEKLFF
cdr3_nt: TGTGCCACCAGTGAGGGGACAGGGGGCGTGGATGAAAAACTGTTTTTT

v_call: TRBV7-6
clone_size: .
d_call: TRBD2
j_call: TRBJ2-1
cdr3_aa: CASSLAPAGGYNEQFF
cdr3_nt: TGTGCCAGCAGCTTAGCCCCAGCGGGGGGGTACAATGAGCAGTTCTTC

v_call: TRBV7-6
clone_size: .
d_call: .
j_call: TRBJ1-5
cdr3_aa: CASSLGGVQVNQPQHF
cdr3_nt: TGTGCCAGCAGCTTAGGTGGGGTACAGGTCAATCAGCCCCAGCATTTT

v_call: TRBV27
clone_size: .
d_call: TRBD2
j_call: TRBJ2-5
cdr3_aa: CASSFIAGVETQYF
cdr3_nt: TGTGCCAGCAGTTTTATAGCGGGCGTGGAGACCCAGTACTTC

v_call: TRBV19
clone_size: few
d_call: TRBD1
j_call: TRBJ1-3
cdr3_aa: CASQLDRGSGNTIYF
cdr3_nt: TGTGCCAGTCAACTAGACAGGGGTTCTGGAAACACCATATATTTT

v_call: TRBV7-2
clone_size: .
d_call: TRBD1
j_call: TRBJ1-5
cdr3_aa: CASSLQGDQPQHF
cdr3_nt: TGTGCCAGCAGTTTACAGGGGGATCAGCCCCAGCATTTT

v_call: TRBV18
clone_size: .
d_call: .
j_call: TRBJ2-2
cdr3_aa: CASSPPSGRELFF
cdr3_nt: TGTGCCAGCTCACCACCTTCAGGGAGGGAGCTGTTTTTT

v_call: TRBV5-1
clone_size: .
d_call: .
j_call: TRBJ2-7
cdr3_aa: CASSPAAYEQYF
cdr3_nt: TGCGCCAGCAGCCCGGCGGCCTACGAGCAGTACTTC

v_call: TRBV19
clone_size: once
d_call: TRBD1
j_call: TRBJ1-1
cdr3_aa: CASSIGQAFEAFF
cdr3_nt: TGTGCCAGTAGTATCGGACAGGCGTTTGAAGCTTTCTTT

v_call: TRBV6-5
clone_size: .
d_call: .
j_call: TRBJ1-2
cdr3_aa: CASWSNYGYTF
cdr3_nt: TGTGCCAGTTGGAGTAACTATGGCTACACCTTC

v_call: TRBV9
clone_size: .
d_call: .
j_call: TRBJ2-5
cdr3_aa: CASTPGGLAETQYF
cdr3_nt: TGTGCCAGCACCCCCGGTGGCCTAGCGGAGACCCAGTACTTC

v_call: TRBV27
clone_size: once
d_call: TRBD2
j_call: TRBJ2-7
cdr3_aa: CASTPFAGGYEQYF
cdr3_nt: TGTGCCAGCACCCCCTTCGCGGGGGGTTACGAGCAGTACTTC

v_call: TRBV5-6
clone_size: .
d_call: TRBD1
j_call: TRBJ2-3
cdr3_aa: CASSLYRGWSTDTQYF
cdr3_nt: TGTGCCAGCAGCCTCTACAGGGGATGGAGCACAGATACGCAGTATTTT

v_call: TRBV6-5
clone_size: .
d_call: .
j_call: TRBJ1-2
cdr3_aa: CASSPRTDLGGYTF
cdr3_nt: TGTGCCAGCAGTCCCCGGACAGACTTGGGTGGCTACACCTTC

v_call: TRBV6-6
clone_size: .
d_call: TRBD1
j_call: TRBJ1-6
cdr3_aa: CASAQRTGYNSPLHF
cdr3_nt: TGTGCCAGCGCCCAACGGACAGGATATAATTCACCCCTCCACTTT

v_call: TRBV7-6
clone_size: .
d_call: .
j_call: TRBJ1-3
cdr3_aa: CASSPAGVRSGNTIYF
cdr3_nt: TGTGCCAGCAGCCCCGCGGGGGTTCGCTCTGGAAACACCATATATTTT

v_call: TRBV7-8
clone_size: few
d_call: .
j_call: TRBJ2-5
cdr3_aa: CASSGGQIQETQYF
cdr3_nt: TGTGCCAGCAGCGGCGGACAGATACAAGAGACCCAGTACTTC

v_call: TRBV15
clone_size: .
d_call: .
j_call: TRBJ2-2
cdr3_aa: CATSGQRNTGELFF
cdr3_nt: TGTGCCACCAGCGGGCAGAGGAACACCGGGGAGCTGTTTTTT

v_call: TRBV4-2
clone_size: .
d_call: TRBD2
j_call: TRBJ2-7
cdr3_aa: CASSPGLAGSIYEQYF
cdr3_nt: TGTGCCAGCAGCCCCGGACTAGCGGGCAGTATTTACGAGCAGTACTTC

v_call: TRBV2
clone_size: .
d_call: TRBD1
j_call: TRBJ1-3
cdr3_aa: CASRGDRVSGNTIYF
cdr3_nt: TGTGCCAGCAGGGGGGACAGGGTGTCTGGAAACACCATATATTTT

v_call: TRBV7-2
clone_size: .
d_call: .
j_call: TRBJ2-7
cdr3_aa: CASSHTRRVYEQYF
cdr3_nt: TGTGCCAGCAGCCATACACGCAGGGTTTACGAGCAGTACTTC

v_call: TRBV10-3
clone_size: .
d_call: TRBD1
j_call: TRBJ2-7
cdr3_aa: CAISEGGTGGYEQYF
cdr3_nt: TGTGCCATCAGTGAGGGAGGAACAGGGGGATACGAGCAGTACTTC

v_call: TRBV18
clone_size: few
d_call: TRBD1
j_call: TRBJ2-7
cdr3_aa: CASSPGADRDPYF
cdr3_nt: TGTGCCAGCTCACCGGGAGCGGACAGGGATCCGTACTTC

v_call: TRBV5-1
clone_size: .
d_call: TRBD1
j_call: TRBJ1-2
cdr3_aa: CASSGYRGLDYGYTF
cdr3_nt: TGCGCCAGCAGCGGATACAGGGGCCTCGACTATGGCTACACCTTC

v_call: TRBV11-2
clone_size: .
d_call: .
j_call: TRBJ1-1
cdr3_aa: CASSLALNTEAFF
cdr3_nt: TGTGCCAGCAGCTTAGCTCTGAACACTGAAGCTTTCTTT

v_call: TRBV13
clone_size: .
d_call: .
j_call: TRBJ2-7
cdr3_aa: CASSPASSREQYF
cdr3_nt: TGTGCCAGCAGCCCGGCTAGCTCCCGCGAGCAGTACTTC

v_call: TRBV11-1
clone_size: few
d_call: TRBD1
j_call: TRBJ2-7
cdr3_aa: CASSYNRGTYEQYF
cdr3_nt: TGTGCCAGCAGCTACAACAGGGGGACCTACGAGCAGTACTTC

v_call: TRBV2
clone_size: .
d_call: .
j_call: TRBJ1-1
cdr3_aa: CATVAGNTEAFF
cdr3_nt: TGTGCCACTGTGGCGGGGAACACTGAAGCTTTCTTT

v_call: TRBV19
clone_size: .
d_call: .
j_call: TRBJ1-2
cdr3_aa: CASSWGGDYTF
cdr3_nt: TGTGCCAGTAGTTGGGGGGGCGACTACACCTTC

v_call: TRBV7-2
clone_size: .
d_call: .
j_call: TRBJ2-5
cdr3_aa: CASSLAAGPQETQYF
cdr3_nt: TGTGCCAGCAGCTTAGCGGCAGGGCCCCAAGAGACCCAGTACTTC

v_call: TRBV4-3
clone_size: .
d_call: TRBD1
j_call: TRBJ2-7
cdr3_aa: CASSQSSGGAYEQYF
cdr3_nt: TGCGCCAGCAGCCAAAGTTCAGGGGGCGCGTACGAGCAGTACTTC

v_call: TRBV5-7
clone_size: .
d_call: TRBD1
j_call: TRBJ1-5
cdr3_aa: CASSTEGQGGNQPQHF
cdr3_nt: TGTGCCAGCAGCACGGAAGGACAGGGTGGCAATCAGCCCCAGCATTTT

v_call: TRBV4-3
clone_size: .
d_call: TRBD2
j_call: TRBJ2-1
cdr3_aa: CASSQDWGLAGDSYNEQFF
cdr3_nt: TGCGCCAGCAGCCAAGATTGGGGACTAGCGGGGGACTCCTACAATGAGCAGTTCTTC

v_call: TRBV3-1/TRBV3-2
clone_size: .
d_call: TRBD2
j_call: TRBJ2-2
cdr3_aa: CASSQDLRGGDTGELFF
cdr3_nt: TGTGCCAGCAGCCAAGATCTGCGGGGGGGCGACACCGGGGAGCTGTTTTTT

v_call: TRBV5-1
clone_size: .
d_call: TRBD2
j_call: TRBJ2-1
cdr3_aa: CASSFNSGGAFNEQFF
cdr3_nt: TGCGCCAGCAGCTTTAATAGCGGGGGGGCCTTCAATGAGCAGTTCTTC

v_call: TRBV6-5
clone_size: .
d_call: TRBD2
j_call: TRBJ2-1
cdr3_aa: CASRTAGLYNEQFF
cdr3_nt: TGTGCCAGCAGGACAGCGGGACTTTACAATGAGCAGTTCTTC

v_call: TRBV2
clone_size: .
d_call: .
j_call: TRBJ1-1
cdr3_aa: CASSEEMAGVAFF
cdr3_nt: TGTGCCAGCAGTGAAGAGATGGCGGGAGTAGCTTTCTTT

v_call: TRBV6-2/TRBV6-3
clone_size: few
d_call: .
j_call: TRBJ1-2
cdr3_aa: CASSRVVPYGYTF
cdr3_nt: TGTGCCAGCAGCCGAGTCGTTCCTTATGGCTACACCTTC

v_call: TRBV7-9
clone_size: few
d_call: TRBD1
j_call: TRBJ2-2
cdr3_aa: CASSNTPTGKNTGELFF
cdr3_nt: TGTGCCAGCAGCAACACTCCGACAGGGAAAAACACCGGGGAGCTGTTTTTT

v_call: TRBV19
clone_size: few
d_call: TRBD1
j_call: TRBJ2-4
cdr3_aa: CASSMGQGAAKNIQYF
cdr3_nt: TGTGCCAGTAGTATGGGACAGGGTGCAGCCAAAAACATTCAGTACTTC

v_call: TRBV2
clone_size: .
d_call: TRBD2
j_call: TRBJ2-1
cdr3_aa: CASSDGGGAYNEQFF
cdr3_nt: TGTGCCAGCAGTGACGGCGGGGGGGCTTACAATGAGCAGTTCTTC

v_call: TRBV6-6
clone_size: .
d_call: TRBD1
j_call: TRBJ1-5
cdr3_aa: CASRIQGAGNQPQHF
cdr3_nt: TGTGCCAGCAGAATACAGGGGGCGGGCAATCAGCCCCAGCATTTT

v_call: TRBV6-5
clone_size: .
d_call: .
j_call: TRBJ1-1
cdr3_aa: CASSYLGQNTEAFF
cdr3_nt: TGTGCCAGCAGTTACCTGGGGCAGAACACTGAAGCTTTCTTT

v_call: TRBV6-5
clone_size: .
d_call: TRBD1
j_call: TRBJ1-5
cdr3_aa: CASRYRGYSNQPQHF
cdr3_nt: TGTGCCAGCAGGTACAGGGGATATAGCAATCAGCCCCAGCATTTT

v_call: TRBV14
clone_size: .
d_call: .
j_call: TRBJ1-2
cdr3_aa: CASSQDRGAMRGYTF
cdr3_nt: TGTGCCAGCAGCCAAGATCGGGGGGCTATGCGTGGCTACACCTTC

v_call: TRBV27
clone_size: .
d_call: .
j_call: TRBJ1-6
cdr3_aa: CASSLIGGSSYNSPLHF
cdr3_nt: TGTGCCAGCAGTTTAATCGGTGGTAGCTCCTATAATTCACCCCTCCACTTT

v_call: TRBV6-5
clone_size: .
d_call: .
j_call: TRBJ2-3
cdr3_aa: CASGTSWGPTDTQYF
cdr3_nt: TGTGCCAGCGGCACGTCCTGGGGGCCCACAGATACGCAGTATTTT

v_call: TRBV19
clone_size: .
d_call: .
j_call: TRBJ2-5
cdr3_aa: CASRSTGPSFETQYF
cdr3_nt: TGTGCCAGTAGATCGACAGGCCCATCGTTCGAGACCCAGTACTTC

v_call: TRBV5-6
clone_size: once
d_call: TRBD1
j_call: TRBJ1-6
cdr3_aa: CASRATGGNSPLHF
cdr3_nt: TGTGCCAGCAGGGCTACAGGGGGGAACTCACCCCTCCACTTT

v_call: TRBV4-1
clone_size: .
d_call: .
j_call: TRBJ2-5
cdr3_aa: CASSQVGGIETQYF
cdr3_nt: TGCGCCAGCAGCCAAGTAGGGGGTATAGAGACCCAGTACTTC

v_call: TRBV9
clone_size: .
d_call: .
j_call: TRBJ2-3
cdr3_aa: CASSVGAGASTDTQYF
cdr3_nt: TGTGCCAGCAGCGTAGGGGCGGGGGCTAGCACAGATACGCAGTATTTT

v_call: TRBV19
clone_size: few
d_call: TRBD2
j_call: TRBJ2-5
cdr3_aa: CASSIGGGRETQYF
cdr3_nt: TGTGCCAGTAGTATCGGCGGGGGTCGAGAGACCCAGTACTTC

v_call: TRBV20-1
clone_size: .
d_call: .
j_call: TRBJ1-1
cdr3_aa: CSAYTGGGAFF
cdr3_nt: TGCAGTGCTTACACCGGGGGGGGAGCTTTCTTT

v_call: TRBV7-7
clone_size: .
d_call: .
j_call: TRBJ2-7
cdr3_aa: CASSSGTGPAYEQYF
cdr3_nt: TGTGCCAGCAGCTCCGGCACAGGGCCTGCATACGAGCAGTACTTC

v_call: TRBV6-5
clone_size: once
d_call: .
j_call: TRBJ2-2
cdr3_aa: CASSYSVGGHTGELFF
cdr3_nt: TGTGCCAGCAGTTACTCAGTCGGGGGGCACACCGGGGAGCTGTTTTTT